This TCR beta chain was documented in a study of PD-1 blockade in classical Hodgkin lymphoma. Profiling relied on immunoSEQ multiplex PCR, and the TCRdb table lists in-frame clones only, not all of them. This sample has 90,000 to 100,000 clones; about 77% occur once, and the top ten carry less than 10%. In its sample, this clone was seen a few times. Its antigen is undetermined. Whole-study findings and limits: Undefined causes, possibly disease activity or prior therapy, underlie the repertoire differences. Researchers reported that CD4+ TCR diversity, though not CD8+, rose significantly by C4D1. Patients with a complete response exhibited baseline diversity comparable to newly diagnosed patients.

Time point: cycle 4 day 1 (C4D1), after less than 7 weeks of nivolumab. Relapses following autologous stem cell transplantation were seen in all patients, with brentuximab vedotin exposure varying. Best response was recorded as complete response, partial response or progressive disease. The sample in question was peripheral blood mononuclear cells (PBMCs), obtained before the fourth cycle of nivolumab. The receptor comes from a human donor with classical Hodgkin lymphoma.

The CDR3 spells CASSSPRELGSDTQYF. Written as DNA, the CDR3 is TGTGCCAGCAGTTCTCCACGGGAGCTCGGGTCGGATACGCAGTATTTT. V is TRBV27 and J is TRBJ2-3; D might be TRBD2 (6 bases). Trimming removed 4 bases from V and 6 bases from J, with 20 bases in between. There are 16 residues in the CDR3. Per germline, CDR1 MNHEY and CDR2 SMNVEV (reference sequence).